Reported below is one TCR beta chain. The data belong to a study of CD8+ T cells in alopecia areata. Treatment denoted: oral pan-JAK inhibitor, 5-10 mg twice daily. CDR1 and CDR2 (germline): GTSNPN, SVGIG (reference sequence). The CDR3 loop spans 11 amino acids. V was pared by 0 bases and J by 5 bases, with 4 bases between. RNA extraction was followed by reverse transcription into cDNA, which acted as the sequencing template. The table came from immunoSEQ multiplex PCR; TCRdb's copy has only in-frame clones and leaves some out. Of approximately 180,000 clones listed, 50% to 75% are singletons. V is TRBV30 and J is TRBJ2-5; D is unclear. The sequenced sample was CD4+ T cells sorted from blood, obtained at approximately week 61, from a patient treated with tofacitinib. The source of this sequence is a human donor with alopecia areata. The CDR3 spells CAWSVTETQYF. The CDR3 nucleotides read TGTGCCTGGAGTGTAACCGAGACCCAGTACTTC.